The TCR beta chain described here comes from a study of T cell changes during pregnancy in multiple sclerosis. Trimming took off 5 bases at V and 0 bases at J, with 8 bases between the two ends. Germline V gives CDR1 GTSNPN, CDR2 SVGIG (reference sequence). This CDR3 comprises 13 residues. Produced via immunoSEQ multiplex PCR; TCRdb's table is partial and in-frame only. The sample lists fewer than 80,000 clones, roughly 94% seen once, with roughly 0.14% in the top ten. The sample here was CD4+ T cells from peripheral blood mononuclear cells, taken after pregnancy. The chain links TRBV30 to TRBJ1-3; D gene uncertain. This sequence was found in a female donor with multiple sclerosis, enrolled in a pregnancy study. The CDR3, as DNA: TGTGCCTGGCGGGGTTCCTCTGGAAACACCATATATTTT. It codes for CAWRGSSGNTIYF.